The clone carrying this T cell receptor (beta chain) was seen many times. Its antigen remains unidentified. The source of the sample is a study of identical twins. CDR1 and CDR2 from the germline V gene are SQVTM and ANQGSEA. V lost 7 bases and J 2 bases, leaving 18 bases between the germline ends. The CDR3 totals 14 residues. Each CDR3 protein is one row after TCRdb ran MiXCR on the 5' RACE reads. Of about 200,000 distinct CDR3 sequences detected, about 10% appear once; the ten largest clones hold 9% to 10%. Regarding the study as a whole: There were fewer insertions in abundant cord blood beta clonotypes, but memory repertoires showed no such pattern. Twin-shared out-of-frame alpha sequences showed excess low generation probability. Zero-insertion analyses might be partly confounded by invariant T cells like MAIT and iNKT.

The clonotype originates from a man in his forties or fifties in good health. Sample: memory T cells sorted from blood. V usage is TRBV29-1 and J usage is TRBJ2-7; D possibly matches TRBD1 or TRBD2 (5 bases each). Here the CDR3 DNA reads TGCAGCGCCACGCCCCTGGGACGGACCTACGAGCAGTACTTC. This encodes CSATPLGRTYEQYF.